This T cell receptor beta chain was identified in a study of cytomegalovirus exposure and HLA in healthy donors listed by TCRdb under 2017. Concerning the study at large: An earlier analysis of around 600 of the donors reported 250 to 300 Gb of sequence data and 100 million to 140 million unique TCR beta sequences from 190 million or so T cells. Approximately 310 gigabases of sequencing data and approximately 92 million unique TCR sequences made up an early release that covered 640 HLA-typed donors. Of the approximately 400 genotyped donors, 81% fell in the genetic ancestry cluster associated with self-reported Caucasian donors. The study aimed to test whether signatures of past pathogen exposure could be identified by cataloging public T cell receptors. The T cell repertoires of 550 to 850 subjects were profiled by immunosequencing and related to cytomegalovirus serostatus. A separate validation cohort of roughly 110 different subjects was used in addition to the 666-subject first cohort. To predict cytomegalovirus infection status, the study brought together high-throughput TCR immunosequencing, statistical association of individual TCRs with disease status, and machine learning. To study patterns of TCR occurrence, a later analysis re-analyzed previously published TCR beta repertoires from several hundred donors and added high-resolution HLA genotyping. Rather than drawing on any new phenotypic data, the later analysis identified candidate immune exposures from TCR beta sequences and the way those sequences occurred across donors. To decide whether each TCR beta V gene segment behaved as functional or pseudogenic, an earlier analysis of over 500 of the donors relied on high-throughput TCR beta sequencing. Donor age, sex, ethnicity and CMV serostatus were compiled alongside the repertoire data. A later genetic analysis used genome-wide SNP genotypes for about three fifths of the 666 donors, treating that subset as a discovery cohort. All discovery cohort repertoires had been generated on a single sequencing platform. HLA typing covered class I and class II loci at four-digit resolution. Typing coverage varied by locus: about 620-630 donors for A, B, C, DRB1 and DQB1; approximately 520 for DQA1; more than 600 for DPA1; around 450 for DPB1. A handful of DR-DQ haplotypes were handled as single units for association and clustering because linkage in the cohort was strong. Among some 410 genotyped donors of the cohort, an average of about 220,000 unique TCR beta nucleotide sequences was sequenced per donor, of which roughly 17% were non-productive. Overall study results and their limits: In vitro tests confirmed that three of the cytomegalovirus-associated TCR beta chains recognize cytomegalovirus antigens. Because the 87-base-pair reads could not distinguish some IMGT-functional V segments, including TRBV6-2 and TRBV6-3, those segments were excluded. The sequencing pipeline was judged likely to have produced a cluster of highly shared sequence variants as a technical artifact. For the cohort, immune exposure information was limited to CMV serostatus. Correlated functional status among segregating V segments might be attributable to linkage disequilibrium, but an unknown experimental factor could not be ruled out. The authors suggested that the approach could potentially be generalized to other disease states and immunological phenotypes. The classifier was reported to diagnose cytomegalovirus status with high specificity and sensitivity in both the original cohort and the validation cohort. A total of 164 TCR beta chains were listed by the study as associated with cytomegalovirus. About 17 rarely observed V segments, including chromosome 9 orphons, were excluded from the earlier analysis of approximately 600 of the donors because counts were too low. The cohort was sequenced for TCR beta chains only, and without alpha or paired-chain data the features that could be detected were limited. In a later genetic analysis, a missense DCLRE1C variant was associated with V-gene and J-gene trimming of TCR beta chains, and the association was replicated in an independent cohort. In a later analysis, the rate of TCR association differed among HLA loci, with DRB1 alleles having the most associated TCRs and HLA-C alleles having the fewest. In a later analysis, most CMV-associated TCR beta chains were found to appear HLA-restricted, with HLA associations seemingly driven largely by CMV exposure. Broadly in line with IMGT annotations, most TCR beta V segments showed up in productive rearrangements about 87% or about 30% of the time in an earlier analysis of several hundred of the donors. Roughly uniform sequencing depth across donors was assumed in presence/absence analyses, although this assumption may not hold. Most TCR sequences were seen in very few donors, while some public TCRs were found in many individuals. Several of the top co-occurrence clusters appeared to be linked to parvovirus B19, influenza, CMV and Epstein-Barr virus, according to a later analysis. A further reported finding was that TCR beta sequences accurately predicted the HLA-A and HLA-B alleles for most subjects in the first cohort. A later analysis associated about 17,000 TCR beta sequences with specific HLA alleles at a false discovery rate of 0.05. In a later analysis, HLA-associated TCR beta chains were found to be more clonally expanded and to have lower generation probabilities than equally common non-associated chains. When HLA alleles, especially DR and DQ, strongly co-occurred, TCR associations were difficult to assign to individual alleles. Because HLA typing was unavailable for some donors at each locus, only the typed subset was used in association tests. According to a later genetic analysis, donors in an Asian-associated ancestry cluster had fewer N-insertions in productive TCRs than the roughly 700-donor mean.

In total, over 600 healthy bone marrow donors made up the cohort. All cohort members were sampled while nominally healthy, although unrecorded immune exposures were likely present. The donor tested CMV seronegative, placing the donor among the 350 or so seronegative members of the cohort. Every donor gave a peripheral blood sample, and the peripheral blood mononuclear cells from that sample were used for TCR beta sequencing. The Qiagen DNeasy Blood Extraction Kit was used to extract genomic DNA from the blood cell samples. With respect to this clone: This clone's antigen is unknown. The germline gene is not matched at one end of the junction; a read error may be the cause.

Receptor amplification or capture employed the immunoSEQ multiplex PCR assay. For the multiplex PCR, a mixture combining 60 forward primers for TCR Vbeta segments and 13 reverse primers for TCR Jbeta segments was used. The CDR3 region of rearranged TCR beta genes was amplified from genomic DNA by a multiplex PCR assay. The amplified TCR beta libraries were sequenced on the Illumina HiSeq System as 87-base-pair reads. Per the source publication's procedure: Across the 670 or so repertoires, a later analysis counted 60 million to 90 million unique TCR beta chains, some 11 million of which were shared by at least two donors. Raw reads were error-corrected and collapsed into unique sequences by a nearest-neighbor algorithm in which closely related sequences were merged to remove PCR and sequencing errors. V, D and J gene segments were assigned by aligning CDR3 sequences to IMGT reference sequences. For a sequence to be retained, at least a six-nucleotide match to both a V gene segment and a J gene segment was required. Rearrangements were called productive when the CDR3 lacked stop codons and stayed in frame with V and J; all others were non-productive. CDR3 was defined according to IMGT convention as the region running from the second conserved V-encoded cysteine to the conserved J-encoded phenylalanine. Sequences without an unambiguous match to a single V gene segment were excluded from the earlier analysis of several hundred of the donors. In an earlier analysis of approximately 590 of the donors, V segments were called functional above 56.7% productive rearrangements and were called segregating when the between-donor standard deviation exceeded 5%. To diagnose cytomegalovirus status from the catalog of TCR beta chain sequences, a statistical classification framework was built. V and J gene assignment, in a later analysis, came from comparing TCR nucleotide sequences with IMGT/GENE-DB human TR gene sequences. In a later analysis, CDR3 sequences and most-parsimonious VDJ recombination scenarios were assigned using the TCRdist pipeline. In a later analysis, each TCR beta chain was defined by its CDR3 amino acid sequence together with its V-gene family, and reads lacking a unique V-gene family were excluded. A later analysis removed 592 highly shared, low-generation-probability nucleotide sequences to deal with suspected cross-contamination and a sequencing artifact. For each public chain, a later analysis derived a clonal expansion index from normalized ranks of inferred template counts within each repertoire. Generation probabilities in a later analysis came from a VDJ recombination model fitted to out-of-frame rearrangements, and those results were checked against IGoR. Hypergeometric tests were used in a later analysis to score TCR-TCR, TCR-HLA and TCR-CMV co-occurrence, with a repertoire-size bias correction applied to the TCR pairs. To estimate false discovery rates, a later analysis permuted the HLA or CMV assignments 20 times. In a later analysis, co-occurring TCRs were grouped with DBSCAN, and TCRdist sequence similarity was added when clustering was performed within HLA-allele-positive subsets. Co-occurrence clustering excluded repertoires with fewer than 30,000 or more than 120,000 public chains, plus five with anomalous nucleotide sharing. The table was pulled from immuneACCESS by TCRdb, which kept in-frame rearrangements only. Such tables lose some clones; where checked, under half of the loss comes from unresolved V genes, and the rest has no known cause. The DNA was the basis for D and trimming; V, J and clone size are from that table. The sample table shows approximately 140,000 clones, and about 80% are seen once. Around 4.9% of the sample lies in the top ten.

CDR1 and CDR2 are drawn from the germline V gene (reference sequence): SSHAT, FNYEAQ. From cysteine to phenylalanine, the CDR3 is 16 amino acids long. The sequence is cut down to CDR3 DNA, 48 bases in frame from base 1. The chain uses TRBV7-7 and TRBJ2-5; the best D guess is TRBD2, with 6 bases matching. This TCR was recovered from a male donor in good health and CMV-seronegative. Specimen: PBMCs. The CDR3 in this case is CASSRGPSVRQETQYF. The sequenced DNA: TGTGCTAGCAGCCGAGGCCCTAGCGTTCGCCAAGAGACCCAGTACTTC.